The 25 T cell receptor beta chains below come from one sample, sequenced in a study of regulatory T cells in long-lasting Graves disease. Library construction for TCR beta used iRepertoire HTBI primers and Arm-PCR of CDR3 regions. TCRdb itself ran the multiplex PCR reads through MiXCR, one entry per CDR3 protein. The table lists around 460,000 distinct CDR3 sequences, 22% of them singletons. The sample's time point: persistent/refractory GD, antithyroid drugs over 5 years with positive TRAb. RNA from PBMCs was the source of the TCR library. The source material was peripheral blood mononuclear cells (PBMCs), sampled when the disease was refractory, from a patient treated with antithyroid drugs. The receptors come from a female donor with Graves disease.

This clonotype was seen many times. CDR3 protein: CSARGRDEKLFF. The CDR3 DNA is TGCAGTGCCCGGGGAAGAGATGAAAAACTGTTTTTT. The gene calls are TRBV20-1 and TRBJ1-4; D ambiguous. From germline, CDR1 is DFQATT and CDR2 SNEGSKA (reference sequence). V gave up 6 bases and J gave up 6 bases, with 11 bases separating them. The CDR3 is 12 residues long.

Here the CDR3 DNA reads TGTGCCAGCAGCTTATCCTCATGGTTTGGCAGGGCAGACACCATATATTTT. Its translation is CASSLSSWFGRADTIYF. This chain connects TRBV7-9 to TRBJ1-3, with a weak D call TRBD1 (5 bases). The CDR3 consists of 17 residues. The germline gives CDR1 SEHNR, CDR2 FQNEAQ (reference sequence). V shed 2 bases and J shed 8 bases, with 22 bases lying between them.

This clonotype was detected a few times. V and J are TRBV5-6 and TRBJ1-6, with unresolved D. The CDR3 length is 17 residues. The germline V gene encodes CDR1 SGHDT and CDR2 YYEEEE. Trimming shortened V by 1 base and J by 2 bases, and 13 bases separated the two germline ends. The CDR3 reads CASSLLVGLAYNSPLHF. The CDR3 DNA follows: TGTGCCAGCAGCTTGTTGGTGGGTCTCGCCTATAATTCACCCCTCCACTTT.

The gene calls are TRBV12-3 or TRBV12-4 and TRBJ2-2; 8 positions match TRBD2. The CDR3 sequence is 16 residues long. Trimming at V came to 5 bases and at J to 3 bases, leaving 8 bases not matched to a gene. The CDR3: CASSRWTGRDTGELFF. The CDR3 nucleotides are TGTGCCAGCAGTCGCTGGACCGGGAGGGACACCGGGGAGCTGTTTTTT.

This clonotype was seen ten or more times. This sequence joins TRBV28 and TRBJ1-6; D unresolved. CDR3 size: 14 residues. Germline values: CDR1 MDHEN, CDR2 SYDVKM. V lost 5 bases and J lost 7, with 12 bases in between. The CDR3 DNA is TGTGCCAGCAGTCTCGACAACCCGAATTCACCCCTCCACTTT. Translation: CASSLDNPNSPLHF.

Comments on this clonotype: One end of the junction varies from germline; a read error may be responsible. The chain combines TRBV7-9 with TRBJ1-2, with a possible D match to TRBD1 (5 bases). The CDR3 loop spans 16 amino acids. Germline CDR1 and CDR2: SEHNR and FQNEAQ (reference sequence). The CDR3 nucleotides are TGTGCCAGCAGCTTAGAAGGAGGAGGCAGGGACTATGGCCACACCTTC. Translation gives CASSLEGGGRDYGHTF.

The V gene is TRBV20-1, the J gene TRBJ1-5; 10 bases are a match to TRBD1. Looked up from germline, CDR1 is DFQATT and CDR2 is SNEGSKA (reference sequence). The ends lost 1 base at V and 5 bases at J; junction bases unmatched: 2. The CDR3 has 14 residues. CDR3 residues: CSARGQGADQPQHF. CDR3 DNA sequence: TGCAGTGCTAGAGGACAGGGGGCCGATCAGCCCCAGCATTTT.

The chain joins TRBV3-1 to TRBJ2-7; D unclear. The CDR3 runs to 11 residues. Germline loops: CDR1 LGHDT, CDR2 YNNKEL (reference sequence). Trimming cost V 5 bases and J 7 bases, with 9 bases left between them. The CDR3 is CASSDMGEQYF. CDR3 DNA sequence: TGTGCCAGCAGCGACATGGGGGAGCAGTACTTC.

This clonotype was seen at least ten times. This chain joins TRBV19 and TRBJ1-1; D ambiguous. The V end was cut by 3 bases, the J end by 8 bases, with 13 bases between. CDR1 LNHDA and CDR2 SQIVND come from the germline V gene (reference sequence). This CDR3 is 13 amino acids long. The CDR3 coding sequence is TGTGCCAGTAGTATCCTAGACGGCCCAGAAGCTTTCTTT. Translating gives CASSILDGPEAFF.

V and J are TRBV30 and TRBJ1-2; D not certain. V lost 1 base, J lost 3 bases, and 9 bases lay in between. Per germline, CDR1 GTSNPN and CDR2 SVGIG (reference sequence). The CDR3 contains 13 residues. The CDR3 DNA sequence: TGTGCCTGGAGTGGCCAGGACCACTATGGCTACACCTTC. Its translation: CAWSGQDHYGYTF.

The sample holds many counts of this clonotype. The junction does not match germline at one end; this may be a read error. The chain recombines TRBV5-1 with TRBJ1-2; 7 nucleotides align to TRBD1. This CDR3 spans 14 amino acids. Germline V gives CDR1 SGHRS, CDR2 YFSETQ. CDR3 nucleotides: TGTGCCAGCAGCTTGGAACAGGGGAACTATGGCTACACCTTC. This translates into CASSLEQGNYGYTF.

In nucleotides, the CDR3 is TGCGCCAGCAGCCAAGACACGATGAACTATGGCTACACCTTC. It specifies CASSQDTMNYGYTF. The chain links TRBV4-3 to TRBJ1-2; D unclear. Trimming shortened V by 0 bases and J by 2 bases, and 7 bases separated the two germline ends. This CDR3 has 14 amino acids. CDR1 is LGHNA and CDR2 is YSLEER in the germline V gene.

This clonotype was detected ten times or more. The chain combines TRBV6-1 with TRBJ1-2; 9 bases agree with TRBD1. This CDR3 contains 16 residues. Germline V gives CDR1 MNHNS, CDR2 SASEGT. With V trimmed by 4 bases and J by 4 bases, 10 bases remained unmatched. DNA for the CDR3: TGTGCCAGCAGTGCCACCTTGACAGGGGGTGTCTATGGCTACACCTTC. Translation gives CASSATLTGGVYGYTF.

This clonotype appeared many times. The chain joins TRBV12-3 or TRBV12-4 to TRBJ1-6, with TRBD1 as a possible D gene (5 bases). The CDR3 is made up of 13 amino acids. The V end was cut by 6 bases, the J end by 6 bases, with 9 bases between. In nucleotides, the CDR3 is TGTGCCAGCAGCCCGGGGCTTAATTCACCCCTCCACTTT. As protein: CASSPGLNSPLHF.

This clonotype was seen repeatedly, ten times or more. This chain connects TRBV12-3 or TRBV12-4 to TRBJ2-2; D perhaps matches TRBD1 (6 bases). V lost 7 bases, J lost 1 base, and 10 bases lay in between. The CDR3 is made up of 14 amino acids. The CDR3, as DNA: TGTGCCAGCAACAGGACAGTGAACACCGGGGAGCTGTTTTTT. As protein: CASNRTVNTGELFF.

This clonotype appeared many times. The CDR3 coding sequence is TGTGCCAGCAGTTACTCGACGGGGGCGAGGGATGGCTACACCTTC. Protein: CASSYSTGARDGYTF. The chain links TRBV6-2 or TRBV6-3 to TRBJ1-2; a weak D match, TRBD1 (6 bases). Per the germline V gene, CDR1 is MNHEY and CDR2 is SVGEGT. The CDR3 has 15 residues. V lost 0 bases and J 6 bases, leaving 14 bases between the germline ends.

The rearrangement joins TRBV15 to TRBJ1-1; maybe TRBD1 (5 bases). This CDR3 is 18 amino acids long. Germline loops: CDR1 LNHNV, CDR2 YYDKDF (reference sequence). Deletions cut 3 bases from V and 0 bases from J, with 20 bases between. Here the CDR3 DNA reads TGTGCCACCAGCAGGTCCGCCGGGGGAAGGGGTATGAACACTGAAGCTTTCTTT. It specifies CATSRSAGGRGMNTEAFF.

This chain joins TRBV3-1 and TRBJ1-2, with D hard to call. This CDR3 is built from 15 residues. V lost 2 bases to trimming and J lost 8 bases, with 18 bases between them. Germline values: CDR1 LGHDT, CDR2 YNNKEL (reference sequence). DNA of the CDR3: TGTGCCAGCAGCCAAAATGAGGGTTCATTGAGAGGCTACACCTTC. Its translation: CASSQNEGSLRGYTF.

This clonotype has ten or more counts. J is TRBJ1-1 and V is TRBV6-1, with no clear D. Trimming removed 8 bases from V and 3 bases from J, with 13 bases in between. The CDR3 contains 13 residues. Germline V lookup: CDR1 MNHNS, CDR2 SASEGT. DNA of the CDR3: TGTGCCAGCCGCCGGGAGTGGGACACTGAAGCTTTCTTT. It specifies CASRREWDTEAFF.

This clonotype was found a few times. The chain links TRBV2 to TRBJ1-1; a possible D gene is TRBD1 (5 bases). This CDR3 comprises 14 residues. From germline, CDR1 is SNHLY and CDR2 FYNNEI. Trimming took 6 bases from V and 1 from J, leaving 12 bases between them. The CDR3 loop reads CASSSGWQNTEAFF. The CDR3 DNA sequence: TGTGCCAGCAGCTCAGGGTGGCAGAACACTGAAGCTTTCTTT.

This clonotype was found many times. The J gene is TRBJ1-1, the V gene TRBV28, with 9 bases identical to TRBD1. The V and J ends lost 3 bases and 0 bases, in that order; junction bases with no gene match: 8. Germline V gives CDR1 MDHEN, CDR2 SYDVKM. CDR3 length: 17 residues. The CDR3 nucleotides are TGTGCCAGCAGTTTCTACACAGGGGGCGGACTGAACACTGAAGCTTTCTTT. Protein sequence: CASSFYTGGGLNTEAFF. The whole variable domain, filled in from reference TRBV28 and TRBJ1-1, reads DVKVTQSSRYLVKRTGEKVFLECVQDMDHENMFWYRQDPGLGLRLIYFSYDVKMKEKGDIPEGYSVSREKKERFSLILESASTNQTSMYLCASSFYTGGGLNTEAFFGQGTRLTVV.

On this clonotype: No conserved phenylalanine or tryptophan is present at the end of the CDR3, so a read error is the likely explanation. The chain combines TRBV27 with TRBJ1-1; D gene ambiguous. The germline CDR1 and CDR2 sequences are MNHEY and SMNVEV (reference sequence). The CDR3 consists of 12 residues. V gave up 4 bases and J gave up 4 bases, with 7 bases separating them. CDR3 protein: CASSSLGTEAFL. The DNA for the CDR3 is TGTGCCAGCAGTTCTCTGGGCACTGAAGCTTTCCTT.

This clonotype was counted ten times or more. The gene calls are TRBV29-1 and TRBJ2-7; 11 nucleotides match TRBD2. This CDR3 has 13 amino acids. With V trimmed by 6 bases and J by 2 bases, 3 bases remained unmatched. Germline V gene lookup returns CDR1 SQVTM and CDR2 ANQGSEA. As DNA, the CDR3 is TGCAGCGTCCTAGCGGGGGGTGCCTACGAGCAGTACTTC. This encodes CSVLAGGAYEQYF.

This clonotype was detected ten times or more. The CDR3 sequence is CASSLAKGRAGRGWAQHF. CDR3 in DNA: TGTGCCAGCAGTTTAGCGAAAGGCAGGGCAGGGCGGGGTTGGGCCCAGCATTTT. The gene calls are TRBV12-3 or TRBV12-4 and TRBJ1-5, with a weak D call TRBD1 (5 bases). V lost 0 bases, J lost 11 bases, and 26 bases lay in between. The CDR3 runs to 18 residues.

V usage is TRBV11-1 and J usage is TRBJ2-3; 7 positions match TRBD2. V was pared by 2 bases and J by 4 bases, with 6 bases of the junction left unmatched. The CDR3 loop spans 15 amino acids. Germline V gives CDR1 SGHAT, CDR2 FQDESV (reference sequence). The DNA for the CDR3 is TGTGCCAGCAGCTTAAATCCCGGGAGGTCAGATACGCAGTATTTT. Translating it yields CASSLNPGRSDTQYF.